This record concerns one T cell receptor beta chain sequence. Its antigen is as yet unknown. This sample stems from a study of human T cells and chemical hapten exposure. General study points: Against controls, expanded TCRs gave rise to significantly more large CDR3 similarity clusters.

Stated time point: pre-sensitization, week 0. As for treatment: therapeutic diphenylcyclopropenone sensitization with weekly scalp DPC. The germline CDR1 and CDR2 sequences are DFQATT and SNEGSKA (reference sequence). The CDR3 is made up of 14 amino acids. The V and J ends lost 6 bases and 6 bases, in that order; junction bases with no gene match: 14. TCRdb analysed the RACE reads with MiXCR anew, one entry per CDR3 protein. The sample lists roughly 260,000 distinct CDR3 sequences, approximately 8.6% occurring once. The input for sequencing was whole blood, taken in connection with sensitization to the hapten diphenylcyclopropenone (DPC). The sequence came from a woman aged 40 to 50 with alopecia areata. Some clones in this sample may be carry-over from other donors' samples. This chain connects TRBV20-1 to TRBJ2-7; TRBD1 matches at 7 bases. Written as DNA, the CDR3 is TGCAGTGCCTTAGAAGGGGGCGCATACTCCGAGCAGTACTTC. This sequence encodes CSALEGGAYSEQYF.